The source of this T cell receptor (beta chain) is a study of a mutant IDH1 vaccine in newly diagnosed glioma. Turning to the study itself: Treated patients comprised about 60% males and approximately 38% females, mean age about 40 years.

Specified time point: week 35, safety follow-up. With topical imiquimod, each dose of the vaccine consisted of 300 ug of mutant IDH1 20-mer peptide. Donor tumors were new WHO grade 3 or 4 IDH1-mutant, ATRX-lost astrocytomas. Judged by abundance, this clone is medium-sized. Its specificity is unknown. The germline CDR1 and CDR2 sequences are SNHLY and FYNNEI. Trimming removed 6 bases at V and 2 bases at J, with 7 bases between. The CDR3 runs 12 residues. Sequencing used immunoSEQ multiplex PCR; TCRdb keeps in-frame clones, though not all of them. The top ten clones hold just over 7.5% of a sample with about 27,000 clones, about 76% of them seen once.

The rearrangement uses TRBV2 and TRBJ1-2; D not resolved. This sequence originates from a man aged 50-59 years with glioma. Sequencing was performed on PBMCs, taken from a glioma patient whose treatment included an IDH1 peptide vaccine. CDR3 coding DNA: TGTGCCAGCAGATCGGTAAACTATGGCTACACCTTC. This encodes CASRSVNYGYTF.